The 27 T cell receptor beta chains given below trace back to one sample, sequenced in a study of shared clonotypes between healthy human individuals. Here immunoSEQ multiplex PCR was the method, and the copy in TCRdb shows in-frame clones only, minus some. The sample holds roughly 1,800,000 clones, approximately 94% seen once. The naive CD8 population came from CD45RO-negative cells selected for CCR7, without terminally differentiated effector memory CD45RA+ cells. The sequencing input was naive CD8+ T cells sorted from blood. Every receptor here comes from a young man in good health.

The gene calls are TRBV11-3 and TRBJ2-7, with 9 bases that match TRBD1. V lost 5 bases and J lost 6; bases outside the gene matches: 8. CDR1 SGHNT and CDR2 YENEEA come from the germline V gene. The CDR3 is 14 residues long. In nucleotides, the CDR3 is TGTGCCAGCAGCCCGGACAGGGGAGGCAGCGAGCAGTACTTC. As protein: CASSPDRGGSEQYF.

The CDR3 here is CASTTGRTHNEQFF. The CDR3 DNA follows: TGTGCCAGTACTACAGGGAGGACCCACAATGAGCAGTTCTTC. V gene TRBV19 combines with J gene TRBJ2-1; D tentatively reads TRBD1 or TRBD2 (6 bases each). Germline CDR1 is LNHDA and CDR2 is SQIVND (reference sequence). This CDR3 spans 14 amino acids. The ends were cut back, 7 bases at V and 5 bases at J, with 15 bases in the middle.

As concerns this clone: The same CDR3 also results from other DNA sequences found in this sample. The chain has TRBV5-4 and TRBJ2-7; 13 bases line up with TRBD2. J was trimmed by 5 bases and V by 4 bases; bases with no gene match: 6. CDR3 length: 15 residues. Per the germline V gene, CDR1 is SGHNT and CDR2 is YYREEE (reference sequence). CDR3 DNA: TGTGCCAGCAGCGACGGACTAGCGGGAGTGGACGAGCAGTACTTC. Its translation is CASSDGLAGVDEQYF. The variable domain in full, with the rest retrieved from reference TRBV5-4 and TRBJ2-7, is ETGVTQSPTHLIKTRGQQVTLRCSSQSGHNTVSWYQQALGQGPQFIFQYYREEENGRGNFPPRFSGLQFPNYSSELNVNALELDDSALYLCASSDGLAGVDEQYFGPGTRLTVT.

This clone has just one count. CDR3: CATTSGSPGELFF. CDR3 in DNA: TGTGCCACCACTAGCGGGAGTCCCGGGGAGCTGTTTTTT. The chain combines TRBV15 with TRBJ2-2, with 10 bases fitting TRBD2. The CDR3 runs to 13 residues. Germline lookup yields CDR1 LNHNV and CDR2 YYDKDF (reference sequence). The V segment lost 7 bases and the J segment 6 bases; nucleotides outside the gene matches: 2.

The chain recombines TRBV6-5 with TRBJ1-1, with unresolved D. The CDR3 runs 15 residues. Germline V gene lookup returns CDR1 MNHEY and CDR2 SVGAGI. V lost 4 bases, J lost 8 bases, and 20 bases lay in between. In DNA, the CDR3 is TGTGCCAGCAGTTCTCCCCCTGAATACGGGTCAGAAGCTTTCTTT. Amino acid sequence: CASSSPPEYGSEAFF.

The V call is TRBV30, the J call TRBJ2-7; 7 bases fit TRBD1. The CDR3 extends over 15 amino acids. Germline CDR1 reads GTSNPN; CDR2 reads SVGIG (reference sequence). Trimming removed 3 bases from V and 3 bases from J; junction bases left unmatched: 11. CDR3 nucleotides: TGTGCCTGGAGACCTGGGACAGCCTACAACTACGAGCAGTACTTC. This codes for CAWRPGTAYNYEQYF.

The J gene is TRBJ2-7, the V gene TRBV9; 16 nucleotides match TRBD2. This CDR3 comprises 14 residues. Germline CDR1 and CDR2: SGDLS and YYNGEE. V was pared by 7 bases and J by 6 bases, with 4 bases of the junction left unmatched. The CDR3 region is CASSGLAGGFEQYF. CDR3 nucleotides: TGTGCCAGCTCGGGACTAGCGGGAGGGTTCGAGCAGTACTTC.

The chain uses TRBV12-5 and TRBJ2-7, with TRBD1 matching over 7 bases. The CDR3 loop spans 13 amino acids. Trimming cost V 1 base and J 4 bases; bases outside gene matches: 1. CDR1 LGHNT and CDR2 FRNRAP come from the germline V gene. CDR3 coding DNA: TGTGCTAGTGGTTTGGACAGGGGATACGAGCAGTACTTC. Translation: CASGLDRGYEQYF. The full variable domain, rest sourced from reference TRBV12-5 and TRBJ2-7, is DARVTQTPRHKVTEMGQEVTMRCQPILGHNTVFWYRQTMMQGLELLAYFRNRAPLDDSGMPKDRFSAEMPDATLATLKIQPSEPRDSAVYFCASGLDRGYEQYFGPGTRLTVT.

A remark on this clone: Other DNA variants within this sample encode the same CDR3. The chain couples TRBV28 to TRBJ2-7; D perhaps matches TRBD1 (5 bases). The CDR3 has 13 amino acids. The germline gives CDR1 MDHEN, CDR2 SYDVKM. Trimming took off 4 bases at V and 1 base at J, with 8 bases between the two ends. The CDR3 nucleotides are TGTGCCAGCAGTTCAGGGATTTCCTACGAGCAGTACTTC. It translates to CASSSGISYEQYF.

The chain is built from TRBV11-3 and TRBJ2-1, with 7 nucleotides matching TRBD1. The CDR3 runs to 12 residues. Germline V gene lookup returns CDR1 SGHNT and CDR2 YENEEA. The ends lost 6 bases at V and 7 bases at J; junction bases unmatched: 3. The CDR3 nucleotides are TGTGCCAGCAGTCAACAGGGGAATGAGCAGTTCTTC. It translates to CASSQQGNEQFF.

With regard to this clone: This CDR3 is also generated by other DNA sequences in the sample. The chain combines TRBV27 with TRBJ1-1; perhaps TRBD1 as D (5 bases). Germline lookup yields CDR1 MNHEY and CDR2 SMNVEV (reference sequence). The CDR3 has 14 residues. Trimming removed 2 bases from V and 1 base from J, with 8 bases in between. DNA for the CDR3: TGTGCCAGCAGTTTAAGACAGTCGAACACTGAAGCTTTCTTT. This translates into CASSLRQSNTEAFF.

CDR3 bases: TGTGCCATCAGACTGGAGGGCCCCCAAGAGACCCAGTACTTC. It is translated as CAIRLEGPQETQYF. This chain uses TRBV10-3 with TRBJ2-5, with D maybe TRBD2 (6 bases). The length of the CDR3 is 14 residues. The germline V gene has CDR1 ENHRY and CDR2 SYGVKD. Trimming stripped 6 bases from V and 1 base from J, with 12 bases between.

This clone came up once. The genes are TRBV5-1 and TRBJ2-2; D ambiguous. Trimming took 0 bases from V and 5 from J, leaving 14 bases between them. The CDR3 has 16 amino acids. The germline V gene has CDR1 SGHRS and CDR2 YFSETQ. CDR3 coding DNA: TGCGCCAGCAGCTTGGTCGGTGCCTCATGGACCGGGGAGCTGTTTTTT. It encodes CASSLVGASWTGELFF.

This rearrangement joins TRBV27 to TRBJ2-7; TRBD2 agrees at 8 bases. This CDR3 spans 17 amino acids. With 5 bases clipped from V and 6 bases from J, the junction kept 18 bases outside the gene matches. The germline V gene has CDR1 MNHEY and CDR2 SMNVEV (reference sequence). CDR3 loop: CASSPMGLGDPTGEQYF. The CDR3 bases are TGTGCCAGCAGTCCAATGGGACTAGGTGACCCCACCGGCGAGCAGTACTTC.

The CDR3, as DNA: TGTGCCAGCAGCTTAGTCCCTGAGGGGGTTGGAAACACCATATATTTT. Translation: CASSLVPEGVGNTIYF. This chain connects TRBV7-8 to TRBJ1-3; D possibly corresponds to TRBD1 (6 bases). Germline loops: CDR1 SGHVS, CDR2 FQNEAQ. The CDR3 totals 16 residues. With 1 base removed from V and 3 bases from J, the gap between germline ends came to 13 bases.

The chain employs TRBV6-1 and TRBJ1-2; TRBD1 agrees at 8 bases. Germline CDR1 reads MNHNS; CDR2 reads SASEGT. After removal of 4 bases from V and 4 bases from J, the junction contained 11 bases not matched to a gene. The CDR3 contains 16 residues. The chain's CDR3 is CASSAQQGGFAYGYTF. DNA for the CDR3: TGTGCCAGCAGTGCTCAACAGGGGGGGTTTGCCTATGGCTACACCTTC.

The genes are TRBV14 and TRBJ2-7; 12 nucleotides align to TRBD2. The CDR3 runs to 18 residues. Looked up from germline, CDR1 is SGHDN and CDR2 is FVKESK. Losses at the gene ends were 0 bases for V and 5 bases for J; bases not matched to a gene: 11. CDR3 nucleotides: TGTGCCAGCAGCCAAGATCCGGTGACTAGCGGGAGAATCCACGAGCAGTACTTC. This sequence encodes CASSQDPVTSGRIHEQYF.

J is TRBJ1-2 and V is TRBV7-6; tentative D call: TRBD1 (5 bases). This CDR3 has 12 residues. Germline V gene lookup returns CDR1 SGHVS and CDR2 FNYEAQ. V lost 1 base to trimming and J lost 6 bases, with 6 bases between them. CDR3 in DNA: TGTGCCAGCAGCTTAGTAGGGGATGGCTACACCTTC. Translated: CASSLVGDGYTF.

This chain connects TRBV7-2 to TRBJ2-3; 10 bases are a match to TRBD2. This CDR3 comprises 15 residues. Germline V gives CDR1 SGHTA, CDR2 FQGNSA. V shed 5 bases, J shed 6 bases, and the junction held 8 bases outside the gene matches. The CDR3 protein is CASSLLAGSADTQYF. The CDR3 nucleotides are TGTGCCAGCAGCCTACTAGCGGGGTCCGCCGATACGCAGTATTTT.

This rearrangement joins TRBV28 to TRBJ2-5; 7 bases map to TRBD1. There are 16 residues in the CDR3. The V gene's germline CDR1 is MDHEN and CDR2 SYDVKM. Unmatched junction bases numbered 7, after V lost 2 bases and J lost 1 base. DNA of the CDR3: TGTGCCAGCAGTTTAGCCGACAGGGAGATCCAAGAGACCCAGTACTTC. It yields the protein CASSLADREIQETQYF.

This clone was observed once. This chain links TRBV5-1 with TRBJ2-7; 7 bases match TRBD2. V lost 3 bases, J lost 2 bases, and 5 bases stayed unmatched. The V gene's germline CDR1 is SGHRS and CDR2 YFSETQ. This CDR3 has 14 residues. In DNA, the CDR3 is TGCGCCAGCAGCTCGGAGCGGGATCCCTACGAGCAGTACTTC. It specifies CASSSERDPYEQYF.

The chain carries TRBV10-3 and TRBJ2-1, with D hard to call. The germline V gene has CDR1 ENHRY and CDR2 SYGVKD. The CDR3 totals 14 residues. Trimming left V 2 bases short and J 7 bases short, with 12 bases between. CDR3 in DNA: TGTGCCATCAGTGAGGGTCCACCCGGTAATGAGCAGTTCTTC. Translation: CAISEGPPGNEQFF.

V usage is TRBV25-1 and J usage is TRBJ2-3, with 9 bases that match TRBD2. CDR1 and CDR2 from the germline V gene are MGHDK and SYGVNS. V shed 3 bases and J 6 bases; nucleotides not matched to a gene: 13. CDR3 length: 17 amino acids. The CDR3 is CASSDPVVAGAPDTQYF. In DNA, the CDR3 is TGTGCCAGCAGTGACCCAGTGGTAGCGGGAGCACCCGATACGCAGTATTTT.

V and J are TRBV13 and TRBJ1-2; 8 bases map to TRBD1. Unmatched junction bases numbered 2, after V lost 6 bases and J lost 2 bases. The CDR3 loop spans 13 amino acids. Germline lookup yields CDR1 PRHDT and CDR2 FYEKMQ (reference sequence). CDR3: CASRDRGNYGYTF. The CDR3 DNA reads as TGTGCCAGCAGAGACAGGGGCAACTATGGCTACACCTTC.

Points on this clone: Other DNA sequences of this sample code for an identical CDR3. This chain links TRBV6-6 with TRBJ2-7; 9 positions agree with TRBD1. V gave up 3 bases and J gave up 3 bases; unmatched junction bases: 6. CDR1 and CDR2 from the germline V gene are MNHNY and SVGAGI (reference sequence). CDR3 length: 15 amino acids. CDR3 bases: TGTGCCAGCAGTTATCCAGGACAGGGGCGCTACGAGCAGTACTTC. Protein sequence: CASSYPGQGRYEQYF.

The V gene is TRBV6-1, the J gene TRBJ2-1, with D maybe TRBD2 (6 bases). Germline V gives CDR1 MNHNS, CDR2 SASEGT. This CDR3 has 15 residues. V lost 9 bases, J lost 10 bases, and 25 bases lay in between. For the CDR3, the DNA is TGTGCCAGTAACATAAGGGACTCCGGCCAGCTCGAGCAGTTCTTC. Protein sequence: CASNIRDSGQLEQFF.

V usage is TRBV6-5 and J usage is TRBJ1-1, with 8 bases aligning to TRBD1. Germline V gene lookup returns CDR1 MNHEY and CDR2 SVGAGI. The V gene end was trimmed by 6 bases and the J gene end by 10 bases; junction bases not matched to a gene: 7. This CDR3 is built from 12 residues. The CDR3 DNA reads as TGTGCCAGCAGAGCACAGACAGGGGCAGCTTTCTTT. Its translation: CASRAQTGAAFF.